The clone carrying this T cell receptor beta chain was recorded a few times. Its target is unknown. The record originates from a study of cytomegalovirus exposure and HLA in healthy donors. Overall study results and limits: Sequencing depth across donors, presence/absence analyses assumed, was roughly uniform.

The length of the CDR3 is 16 residues. Germline V gives CDR1 LNHDA, CDR2 SQIVND (reference sequence). V shed 5 bases and J shed 0 bases, with 14 bases lying between them. The study ran its PCR with 60 Vbeta and 13 Jbeta primers. The assay was immunoSEQ multiplex PCR, and TCRdb's table has in-frame clones only and misses some. The sample holds 150,000 to 200,000 clones, around two thirds seen once. Sequenced input: PBMCs. This TCR derives from a man aged 25-45 years in good health and CMV-seropositive. V is TRBV19 and J is TRBJ1-5; a possible D gene is TRBD1 (6 bases). The CDR3 sequence: CASSVGAAGSNQPQHF. The CDR3 nucleotides read TGTGCCAGTAGTGTGGGGGCGGCGGGTAGCAATCAGCCCCAGCATTTT.